This TCR beta chain derives from a study of control samples from healthy donors and cancer patients. On this clone itself: The sample holds other DNA sequences that translate to the same CDR3.

Some clones are missing from TCRdb's copy, which holds only in-frame ones; the method was immunoSEQ multiplex PCR. This table has around 90,000 clones, around nine tenths appearing once. CDR3 size: 15 residues. The germline V gene has CDR1 SGHRS and CDR2 YFSETQ. V lost 0 bases and J 1 base, leaving 10 bases between the germline ends. The sample comprised blood. This clonotype originated in a man younger than 40 in good health. This chain uses TRBV5-1 with TRBJ2-5; TRBD2 might be the D (5 bases). This chain's CDR3 is CASSLASGSQETQYF. The CDR3 nucleotides read TGCGCCAGCAGCTTGGCCAGCGGCAGCCAAGAGACCCAGTACTTC.